The present entry profiles one T cell receptor (beta chain) with its context. The sample comes from a study of blood T cell repertoires in COVID-19. Study context: Whether acute or convalescent, the COVID-19 samples came from the United States, Italy and Spain. PBMCs, B-cell-depleted T cells, or T cells were the source of the cDNA or gDNA that made up the material.

Trimming cost V 4 bases and J 1 base; bases outside gene matches: 13. The CDR3 loop spans 18 amino acids. The germline V gene encodes CDR1 KGHSH and CDR2 LQKENI. In the study's own analysis: Quantification of nucleated cells was approximated via reference gene primer amplification. The assay was immunoSEQ multiplex PCR, and TCRdb's table has in-frame clones only and misses some. V, J and clone size derive from that table, while D and trimming were established from the DNA sequence. The repertoire holds over 250,000 clones, with about nine tenths as singletons. The material sequenced was peripheral blood. This sequence joins TRBV18 and TRBJ1-5; 7 positions agree with TRBD1. The sequence came from a woman in her fifties or sixties with acute or convalescent COVID-19. The CDR3 region has the DNA TGTGCCAGCTCACTACAGGGGAGGTTGGTGTCGAGCAATCAGCCCCAGCATTTT. Translation: CASSLQGRLVSSNQPQHF.